These T cell receptor beta chains were read from a single sample in a study of blood T cells in healthy people across ages. TCRdb passed the 5' RACE reads through MiXCR, listing each CDR3 protein once. The sample includes around 870,000 distinct CDR3 sequences, more than 25% seen only once; the top ten take 17%. The sample taken for sequencing was blood. The source is a woman over 75 in good health. Each CDR3 is given with its conserved first and last residue. Fields, in order: clone size, D gene, J gene, V gene, CDR3 protein, CDR3 DNA. D genes are given only for firm matches. A row's size may be missing; if present it is once, few, many or a size class.

many | - | TRBJ1-2 | TRBV4-2 | CASSHHRGTPHLDYGYTF | TGTGCCAGCAGCCACCATAGGGGGACACCACACCTCGACTATGGCTACACCTTC
many | TRBD2 | TRBJ2-5 | TRBV28 | CASSLISGGPLQETQYF | TGTGCCAGCAGTTTAATCAGCGGGGGCCCGCTCCAAGAGACCCAGTACTTC
- | TRBD1 | TRBJ2-5 | TRBV3-1 | CASGQERDRQETQYF | TGTGCCAGCGGCCAAGAGAGGGACAGACAAGAGACCCAGTACTTC
few | - | TRBJ1-6 | TRBV20-1 | CSARAGSGRTPLHF | TGCAGTGCTAGAGCAGGGTCTGGGAGAACACCCCTCCACTTT
few | - | TRBJ1-2 | TRBV7-2 | CASSSMAGYGYTF | TGTGCCAGCAGCTCAATGGCAGGGTATGGCTACACCTTC
many | - | TRBJ1-2 | TRBV6-2/TRBV6-3 | CASSTPGRNVYGYTF | TGTGCCAGCAGTACTCCGGGACGGAACGTCTATGGCTACACCTTC
- | TRBD2 | TRBJ2-7 | TRBV10-3 | CAISETSGIREQYF | TGTGCCATCAGTGAGACTAGCGGGATACGCGAGCAGTACTTC
once | - | TRBJ2-7 | TRBV7-9 | CASSKGSAEQYF | TGTGCCAGCAGCAAAGGGTCAGCCGAGCAGTACTTC
- | - | TRBJ1-1 | TRBV13 | CASTLGRVDTEAFF | TGTGCCAGCACCTTGGGGAGGGTAGACACTGAAGCTTTCTTT
few | - | TRBJ1-2 | TRBV2 | CASAQGRGYGYTF | TGTGCCAGCGCCCAGGGAAGAGGCTATGGCTACACCTTC
- | TRBD1 | TRBJ1-5 | TRBV6-2/TRBV6-3 | CASSYSRGSVQPQHF | TGTGCCAGCAGTTACTCCAGGGGGTCGGTTCAGCCCCAGCATTTT
many | TRBD1 | TRBJ1-2 | TRBV5-1 | CASRAGTANYGYTF | TGCGCCAGCAGGGCCGGGACAGCTAACTATGGCTACACCTTC
many | TRBD2 | TRBJ2-5 | TRBV12-3/TRBV12-4 | CASTNSGGPQTQYF | TGTGCCAGCACAAATAGCGGGGGGCCACAGACCCAGTACTTC
few | - | TRBJ1-2 | TRBV28 | CASRRGLTNYGYTF | TGTGCCAGTCGGCGGGGGTTGACAAACTATGGCTACACCTTC
many | - | TRBJ2-1 | TRBV7-2 | CASRPINEQFF | TGTGCCAGCAGACCCATCAATGAGCAGTTCTTC